This TCR beta chain is from a study of technical replicates of blood from a few donors. The CDR3 loop spans 16 amino acids. The germline V gene encodes CDR1 LGHNA and CDR2 YNFKEQ. Trimming removed 2 bases at V and 3 bases at J, with 15 bases between. TCRdb keeps only in-frame clones here, not all; method: immunoSEQ multiplex PCR. The sample lists 98,000 or so clones, under 97% occurring once. The TCR was taken from a human donor in good health. This chain joins TRBV4-2 and TRBJ2-3; a possible D gene is TRBD1 (8 bases). The sample consisted of T cells isolated from PBMCs. CDR3 sequence reads: CASSQLDRGGTDTQYF. The CDR3 region has the DNA TGTGCCAGCAGCCAACTAGACAGGGGAGGGACAGATACGCAGTATTTT.